The source of this T cell receptor beta chain is a study of technical replicates of blood from four donors. The protocol was immunoSEQ multiplex PCR, while the TCRdb copy is restricted to in-frame clones and leaves out a portion. In the table there are tens of thousands of clones, 91% of which are singletons. Germline-derived CDR1 and CDR2 are MNHNS and SASEGT. The V segment lost 5 bases and the J segment 4 bases; nucleotides outside the gene matches: 4. The CDR3 has 14 amino acids. The sequenced sample consisted of PBMCs. This rearrangement joins TRBV6-1 to TRBJ2-7; 11 positions match TRBD2. This TCR was recovered from a human donor in good health. Some clones in this sample may be carry-over from other donors' samples. The CDR3 here is CASSSSGGPYEQYF. The CDR3 DNA follows: TGTGCCAGCAGTTCTAGCGGGGGGCCGTACGAGCAGTACTTC.